The subject of this entry is one T cell receptor (beta chain). The entry originates in a study of early T cells in non-severe SARS-CoV-2 infection. This CDR3 has 15 amino acids. CDR1 and CDR2 (germline): MNHEY, SMNVEV (reference sequence). J lost 8 bases, V lost 6 bases, and 11 bases had no gene match. TCRdb reanalysed the 5' RACE reads using MiXCR and keeps one entry per CDR3 protein. Of under 65,000 distinct CDR3 sequences listed, 9.5% to 15% were seen once; the top ten hold about 4%. The chain carries TRBV27 and TRBJ1-1; 11 nucleotides line up with TRBD1. The source material was whole blood. This TCR derives from an adult who was a healthcare worker with PCR-confirmed SARS-CoV-2 infection or an uninfected control (not recorded which). The CDR3 sequence: CASRWTGGDRLEAFF. CDR3 coding DNA: TGTGCCAGCAGATGGACAGGGGGCGATCGTCTGGAAGCTTTCTTT.